This T cell receptor beta chain was sequenced during a study of T cells after yellow fever vaccination. 5'RACE template switching generated TCR cDNA, adding a universal primer site and UMIs. TCRdb analysed the 5' RACE reads with MiXCR anew, one entry per CDR3 protein. Among 100,000 to 150,000 distinct CDR3 sequences listed, approximately 8.4% were seen once. CDR3 length: 15 residues. Germline CDR1 reads SEHNR; CDR2 reads FQNEAQ (reference sequence). The V and J ends lost 5 bases and 2 bases, in that order; junction bases with no gene match: 8. This clonotype was counted between two and nine times. What it recognizes is unknown. Study-level results: Re-detected after boosting: most primary clones, 96% of CD4 and about 85% of CD8.

The gene calls are TRBV7-9 and TRBJ2-7; 8 nucleotides match TRBD1. The TCR was taken from a man between 18 and 29 years old who received the YFV17D yellow fever vaccine. The sequenced sample was CD8+ T cells sorted from PBMCs, obtained on the day of the yellow fever booster vaccination. The CDR3 spells CASSPRQGRTYEQYF. The CDR3 region has the DNA TGTGCCAGCAGCCCGAGACAGGGGAGAACCTACGAGCAGTACTTC.